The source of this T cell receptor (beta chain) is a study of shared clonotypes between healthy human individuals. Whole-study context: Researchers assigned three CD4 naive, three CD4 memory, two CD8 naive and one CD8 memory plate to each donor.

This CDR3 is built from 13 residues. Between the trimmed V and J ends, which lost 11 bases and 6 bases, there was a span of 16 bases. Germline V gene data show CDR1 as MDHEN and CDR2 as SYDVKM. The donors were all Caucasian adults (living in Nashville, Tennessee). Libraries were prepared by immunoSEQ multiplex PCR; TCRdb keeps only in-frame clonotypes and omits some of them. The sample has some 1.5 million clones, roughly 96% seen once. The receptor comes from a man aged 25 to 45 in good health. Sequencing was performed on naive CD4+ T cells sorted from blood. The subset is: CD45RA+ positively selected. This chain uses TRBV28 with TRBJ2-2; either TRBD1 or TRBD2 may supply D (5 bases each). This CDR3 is CAGGRQLSGELFF. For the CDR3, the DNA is TGTGCCGGGGGAAGACAGCTCTCCGGGGAGCTGTTTTTT. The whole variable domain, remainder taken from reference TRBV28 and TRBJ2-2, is DVKVTQSSRYLVKRTGEKVFLECVQDMDHENMFWYRQDPGLGLRLIYFSYDVKMKEKGDIPEGYSVSREKKERFSLILESASTNQTSMYLCAGGRQLSGELFFGEGSRLTVL.